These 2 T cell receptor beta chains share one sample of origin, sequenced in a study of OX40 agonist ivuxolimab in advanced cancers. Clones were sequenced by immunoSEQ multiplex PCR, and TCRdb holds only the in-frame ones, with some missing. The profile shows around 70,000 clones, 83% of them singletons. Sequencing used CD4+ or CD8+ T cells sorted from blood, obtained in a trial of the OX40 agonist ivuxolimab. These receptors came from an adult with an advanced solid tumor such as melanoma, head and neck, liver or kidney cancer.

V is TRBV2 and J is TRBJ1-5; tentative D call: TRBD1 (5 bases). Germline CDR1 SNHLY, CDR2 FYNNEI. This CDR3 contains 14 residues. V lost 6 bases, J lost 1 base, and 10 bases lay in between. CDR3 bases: TGTGCCAGCAGATGGGCAGGGAGCAATCAGCCCCAGCATTTT. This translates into CASRWAGSNQPQHF.

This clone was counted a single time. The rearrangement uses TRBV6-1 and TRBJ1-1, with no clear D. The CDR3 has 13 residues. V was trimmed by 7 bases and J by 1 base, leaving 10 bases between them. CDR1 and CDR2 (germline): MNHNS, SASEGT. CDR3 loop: CASIGVGNTEAFF. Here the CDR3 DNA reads TGTGCCAGCATTGGGGTCGGGAACACTGAAGCTTTCTTT.